This T cell receptor (beta chain) was documented in a study of OX40 agonist ivuxolimab in advanced cancers. Background on the study: Three patients showed partial responses: one hepatocellular carcinoma and two cutaneous melanoma cases. Study-wide results and caveats: More expanded clones were found, on average, in CD8+ than in CD4+ T cells. Clonal expansion among partial responders at 0.1-3.0 mg/kg ranked near the lowest.

Profiled with immunoSEQ multiplex PCR; TCRdb holds only in-frame clones, not every one. The profile shows under 95,000 clones, approximately 86% of them singletons. The CDR3 is 16 residues long. Germline V gene sequence: CDR1 SGHRS, CDR2 YFSETQ. V dropped 1 base and J dropped 3; count of bases not matched to a gene: 5. A note on this clone: No antigen is known for it.

Material: CD4+ or CD8+ T cells sorted from blood, obtained in a trial of the OX40 agonist ivuxolimab. The receptor's source is an adult with an advanced solid tumor such as melanoma, head and neck, liver or kidney cancer. The chain links TRBV5-1 to TRBJ2-3; 10 nucleotides align to TRBD2. In nucleotides, the CDR3 is TGCGCCAGCAGCTTGACGGTAGCGGGGGGAACAGATACGCAGTATTTT. The encoded protein is CASSLTVAGGTDTQYF.